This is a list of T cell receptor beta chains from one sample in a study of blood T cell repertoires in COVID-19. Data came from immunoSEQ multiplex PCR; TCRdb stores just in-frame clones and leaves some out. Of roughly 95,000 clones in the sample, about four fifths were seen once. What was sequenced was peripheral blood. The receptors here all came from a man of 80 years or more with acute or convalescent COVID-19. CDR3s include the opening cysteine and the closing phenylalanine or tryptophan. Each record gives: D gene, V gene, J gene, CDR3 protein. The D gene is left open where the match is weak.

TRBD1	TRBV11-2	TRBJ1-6	CASSSEGQTYNSPLHF
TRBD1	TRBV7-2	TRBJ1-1	CASSRDRGHTEAFF
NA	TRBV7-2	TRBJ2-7	CASSGGGVQYF
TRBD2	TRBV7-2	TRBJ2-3	CASSPRLAGLTDTQYF
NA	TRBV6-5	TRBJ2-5	CASRAYDQETQYF
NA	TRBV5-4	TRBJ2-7	CASSYTGNYEQYF
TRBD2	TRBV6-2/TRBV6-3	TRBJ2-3	CASSYQRGTSGSDTQYF
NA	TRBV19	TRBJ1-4	CASSMRTQRSEKLFF
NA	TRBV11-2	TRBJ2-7	CASSLTSSYEQYF
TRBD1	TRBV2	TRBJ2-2	CASSLRQGNTGELFF
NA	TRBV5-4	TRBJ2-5	CASSSRQAQETQYF
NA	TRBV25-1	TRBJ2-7	CASSEDYYEQYF
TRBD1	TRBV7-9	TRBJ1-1	CASSLRKGTALNTEAFF
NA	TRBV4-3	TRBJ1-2	CASSQGGTLNYGYTF
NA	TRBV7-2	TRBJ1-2	CASSPRTANYGYTF
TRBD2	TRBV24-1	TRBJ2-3	CATSGQTSGRADTQYF
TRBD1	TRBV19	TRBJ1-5	CASSTTPNRGHQPQHF
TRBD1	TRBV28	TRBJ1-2	CASSLRPGGPPNYGYTF
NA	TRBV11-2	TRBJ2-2	CASSFVRGTNTGELFF
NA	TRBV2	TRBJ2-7	CARALGQREQYF
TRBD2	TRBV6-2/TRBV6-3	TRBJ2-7	CASSFLPGREGLYEQYF
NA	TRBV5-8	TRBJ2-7	CASSLVRTGMVYF
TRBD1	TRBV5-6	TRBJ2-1	CASSEPGTEQRYNEQFF
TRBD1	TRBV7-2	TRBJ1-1	CASSSLGQGYTEAFF
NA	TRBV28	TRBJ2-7	CASSLGGVYGEQYF
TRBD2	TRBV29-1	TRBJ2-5	CSVERTSGFKGAQYF
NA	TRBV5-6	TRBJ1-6	CASSGRGSPLHF
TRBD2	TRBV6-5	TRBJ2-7	CASSFRGDLVEQYF
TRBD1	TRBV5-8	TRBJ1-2	CASKKRQGAHYGYTF
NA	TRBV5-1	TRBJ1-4	CASSLDLGQTVPGEKLFF
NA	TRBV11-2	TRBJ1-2	CASSLDWGGSNYGYTF
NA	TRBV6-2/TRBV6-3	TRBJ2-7	CASSYSIQGRYEQYF
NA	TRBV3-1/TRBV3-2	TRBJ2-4	CASSLKGGVAKNIQYF